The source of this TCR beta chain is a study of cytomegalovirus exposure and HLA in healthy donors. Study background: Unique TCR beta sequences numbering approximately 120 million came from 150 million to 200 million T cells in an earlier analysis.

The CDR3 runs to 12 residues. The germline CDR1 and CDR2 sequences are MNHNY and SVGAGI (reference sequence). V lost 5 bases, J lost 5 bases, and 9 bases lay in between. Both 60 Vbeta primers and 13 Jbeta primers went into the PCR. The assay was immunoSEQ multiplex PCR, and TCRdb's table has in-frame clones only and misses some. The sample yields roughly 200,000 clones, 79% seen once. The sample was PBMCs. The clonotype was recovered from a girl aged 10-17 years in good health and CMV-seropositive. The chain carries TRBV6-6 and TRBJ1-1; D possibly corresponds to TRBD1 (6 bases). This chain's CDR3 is CASSRQETEAFF. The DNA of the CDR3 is TGTGCCAGCAGTAGACAGGAAACTGAAGCTTTCTTT.